Shown below are 21 T cell receptor beta chains from a single sample sequenced in a study of PD-1 blockade in classical Hodgkin lymphoma. After autologous stem cell transplantation all patients relapsed, and prior brentuximab vedotin exposure differed between cohorts. Only in-frame clones appear in the TCRdb table, and some are missing; sequencing was by immunoSEQ multiplex PCR. The table includes some 100,000 clones, about nine tenths detected once. Sequencing was performed on peripheral blood mononuclear cells (PBMCs), taken at baseline. The receptors originated from a human donor with classical Hodgkin lymphoma.

The rearrangement uses TRBV28 and TRBJ2-5; possibly TRBD1 or TRBD2 for D (7 bases each). V was pared by 3 bases and J by 7 bases, with 27 bases between. Germline V gene sequence: CDR1 MDHEN, CDR2 SYDVKM. The length of the CDR3 is 18 residues. The CDR3 reads CASSFREGRRGRVGTQYF. In nucleotides, the CDR3 is TGTGCCAGCAGTTTTCGGGAAGGGCGCAGGGGGAGGGTCGGGACCCAGTACTTC.

This clone was seen more than once but under ten times. The V gene is TRBV5-1, the J gene TRBJ2-7, with 10 bases aligning to TRBD1. Trimming removed 1 base from V and 2 bases from J; junction bases left unmatched: 6. Germline CDR1 and CDR2: SGHRS and YFSETQ. The CDR3 has 16 residues. CDR3 DNA sequence: TGCGCCAGCAGCTTGTCCCGACAGGGGGCGACCTACGAGCAGTACTTC. Translating gives CASSLSRQGATYEQYF.

V and J are TRBV6-1 and TRBJ1-2, with TRBD1 matching over 7 bases. This CDR3 contains 15 residues. Trimming cost V 4 bases and J 3 bases; bases outside gene matches: 8. CDR1 and CDR2 (germline): MNHNS, SASEGT. CDR3 amino acids: CASSARQGWDYGYTF. As DNA, the CDR3 is TGTGCCAGCAGTGCTCGACAGGGTTGGGACTATGGCTACACCTTC.

The chain combines TRBV6-6 with TRBJ1-4, with D possibly matching TRBD1 (5 bases). Germline CDR1 and CDR2: MNHNY and SVGAGI (reference sequence). This CDR3 region has 16 residues. Trimming left V 2 bases short and J 8 bases short, with 18 bases between. CDR3 sequence (DNA): TGTGCCAGCAGTTACCGCCGGGACCACATATGGGAAAAACTGTTTTTT. Protein: CASSYRRDHIWEKLFF.

This chain uses TRBV7-3 with TRBJ2-1; the D is unclear. Germline assignment: CDR1 SGHTA and CDR2 FQGTGA. This CDR3 contains 12 residues. Trimming removed 5 bases from V and 10 bases from J, with 12 bases in between. The chain's CDR3 is CASSLSGGEQFF. In nucleotides, the CDR3 is TGTGCCAGCAGCCTATCCGGCGGCGAGCAGTTCTTC.

In DNA, the CDR3 is TGTGCCAGCTCAAGGACAGGGTCAAGCAATCAGCCCCAGCATTTT. Translation gives CASSRTGSSNQPQHF. The rearrangement links TRBV18 to TRBJ1-5, with TRBD1 matching over 8 bases. Germline CDR1 and CDR2: KGHSH and LQKENI. The CDR3 consists of 15 residues. V lost 5 bases, J lost 1 base, and 4 bases stayed unmatched.

This chain joins TRBV28 and TRBJ2-3; 9 nucleotides align to TRBD2. This CDR3 comprises 14 residues. The trim removed 4 bases at V and 6 bases at J, leaving 5 bases unmatched. Germline lookup yields CDR1 MDHEN and CDR2 SYDVKM. Here the CDR3 reads CASSSGLAVDTQYF. The DNA of the CDR3 is TGTGCCAGCAGTTCGGGACTAGCAGTTGATACGCAGTATTTT.

V and J are TRBV7-9 and TRBJ2-3; the D gene is possibly TRBD2 (6 bases). The CDR3 is 16 amino acids. The V gene's germline CDR1 is SEHNR and CDR2 FQNEAQ (reference sequence). With 1 base removed from V and 4 bases from J, the gap between germline ends came to 15 bases. CDR3 sequence reads: CASSLDLRLVADTQYF. CDR3 sequence (DNA): TGTGCCAGCAGCTTAGATTTGAGACTAGTGGCAGATACGCAGTATTTT.

This sequence joins TRBV27 and TRBJ1-5, with 7 positions matching TRBD1. This CDR3 is built from 15 residues. Trimming at V came to 2 bases and at J to 4 bases, leaving 5 bases not matched to a gene. In germline, CDR1 is MNHEY, CDR2 SMNVEV (reference sequence). For the CDR3, the DNA is TGTGCCAGCAGTTTAGGCAGGGGGACTAATCAGCCCCAGCATTTT. Amino acid sequence: CASSLGRGTNQPQHF.

The rearrangement links TRBV7-9 to TRBJ1-1; 7 bases fit TRBD1. The CDR3 is 15 residues long. V lost 5 bases, J lost 3 bases, and 9 bases stayed unmatched. The germline gives CDR1 SEHNR, CDR2 FQNEAQ (reference sequence). The CDR3 coding sequence is TGTGCCAGCAGCCCGAACAGGGGTATGGACACTGAAGCTTTCTTT. Its translation: CASSPNRGMDTEAFF.

This chain uses TRBV21-1 with TRBJ2-3; TRBD2 is the table's D call, not checked against the DNA. TRBV21-1 corresponds to a pseudogene. The CDR3 extends over 17 amino acids. CDR3 amino acids: CASSKGGLAGLKDTQYF. The CDR3 DNA reads TGTGCCAGCAGCAAAGGGGGACTAGCGGGGTTGAAAGATACGCAGTATTTT.

The DNA for the CDR3 is TGTGCCAGCAGTGATTCGAGAGCGGCCCCGGATACGCAGTATTTT. Translating it yields CASSDSRAAPDTQYF. The chain carries TRBV2 and TRBJ2-3; possibly TRBD2 for D (5 bases). V lost 3 bases and J 6 bases, leaving 16 bases between the germline ends. The CDR3 spans 15 residues. Per germline, CDR1 SNHLY and CDR2 FYNNEI.

V usage is TRBV10-1 and J usage is TRBJ2-2, with D possibly being TRBD2 (5 bases). CDR1 WNHNN and CDR2 SYGVQD come from the germline V gene (reference sequence). Deletions cut 3 bases from V and 5 bases from J, with 7 bases between. There are 13 residues in the CDR3. The CDR3 DNA reads TGCGCCAGCAGTGACGGGGTAACCGGGGAGCTGTTTTTT. This translates into CASSDGVTGELFF.

This chain uses TRBV2 with TRBJ2-7; 8 bases map to TRBD1. The CDR3 loop spans 15 amino acids. Trimming cost V 0 bases and J 6 bases; bases outside gene matches: 7. CDR1 is SNHLY and CDR2 is FYNNEI in the germline V gene. CDR3 amino acids: CASSEAHGQGGEQYF. As DNA, the CDR3 is TGTGCCAGCAGTGAAGCGCACGGACAGGGTGGCGAGCAGTACTTC.

The CDR3 bases are TGCAGCGTTGTGACTAGCGGGAGACACGGGGAGCTGTTTTTT. Encoded protein: CSVVTSGRHGELFF. V gene TRBV29-1 combines with J gene TRBJ2-2; TRBD2 agrees at 12 bases. This CDR3 has 14 amino acids. Germline CDR1 and CDR2: SQVTM and ANQGSEA. V lost 4 bases, J lost 7 bases, and 4 bases stayed unmatched.

The chain employs TRBV28 and TRBJ1-5; D not resolved. The V end lost 6 bases, the J end lost 7 bases, and 16 bases lay between the germline ends. This CDR3 has 14 residues. Per the germline V gene, CDR1 is MDHEN and CDR2 is SYDVKM. The CDR3: CASSLGPYGQPQHF. In DNA form, the CDR3 reads TGTGCCAGCAGCTTAGGACCCTACGGGCAGCCCCAGCATTTT.

V and J are TRBV11-2 and TRBJ2-1; D is ambiguous. The ends were cut back, 6 bases at V and 8 bases at J, with 11 bases in the middle. CDR1 is SGHAT and CDR2 is FQNNGV in the germline V gene. The CDR3 extends over 12 amino acids. The CDR3 DNA reads as TGTGCCAGCAGAGACGAGGTGGATGAGCAGTTCTTC. This sequence encodes CASRDEVDEQFF. The full variable domain, completed using reference TRBV11-2 and TRBJ2-1, is EAGVAQSPRYKIIEKRQSVAFWCNPISGHATLYWYQQILGQGPKLLIQFQNNGVVDDSQLPKDRFSAERLKGVDSTLKIQPAKLEDSAVYLCASRDEVDEQFFGPGTRLTVL.

This clone has just a few counts. The chain joins TRBV10-3 to TRBJ2-6; D is perhaps TRBD2 (5 bases). Germline CDR1 and CDR2: ENHRY and SYGVKD. The CDR3 is made up of 19 amino acids. V was cut by 0 bases and J by 0 bases, with 15 bases left in between. The CDR3 spells CAISESSAVQSSGANVLTF. The CDR3 DNA sequence: TGTGCCATCAGTGAGTCCTCAGCGGTTCAGAGCTCTGGGGCCAACGTCCTGACTTTC.

V is TRBV27 and J is TRBJ2-5; no clear D gene. With the DNA end fitting TRBJ2-7 better, the J assignment may be wrong. Germline lookup yields CDR1 MNHEY and CDR2 SMNVEV (reference sequence). This CDR3 spans 13 amino acids. DNA for the CDR3: TGTGCCAGCAGTTTCCCTACCACCTACGAGCAGTACTTC. As protein: CASSFPTTYEQYF.

The rearrangement uses TRBV27 and TRBJ2-1; TRBD2 is a possible D gene (6 bases). CDR3 size: 18 residues. V gave up 1 base and J gave up 7 bases, with 23 bases separating them. The germline gives CDR1 MNHEY, CDR2 SMNVEV (reference sequence). CDR3 in amino acids: CASSLWQLLGEERNEQFF. CDR3 DNA sequence: TGTGCCAGCAGTTTATGGCAACTTCTGGGGGAGGAAAGGAATGAGCAGTTCTTC.

This clone has more than one count but fewer than ten. The rearrangement joins TRBV30 to TRBJ1-2; a possible D gene is TRBD1 (5 bases). The CDR3 consists of 14 residues. Trimming took 5 bases from V and 4 from J, leaving 17 bases between them. CDR1 and CDR2 from the germline V gene are GTSNPN and SVGIG (reference sequence). The CDR3 spells CAWSRQIGFYGYTF. In DNA form, the CDR3 reads TGTGCCTGGTCGAGACAGATCGGATTCTATGGCTACACCTTC.